Detailed here is one T cell receptor beta chain. This sample was taken from a study of T cells in Graves' hyperthyroidism and ophthalmopathy. V lost 2 bases, J lost 4 bases, and 13 bases lay in between. This CDR3 has 15 residues. Germline V gene sequence: CDR1 SGHDT, CDR2 YYEEEE. Amplified regions were TCR beta CDR3 sequences from RNA transcripts. First-round RT-PCR of the TCR CDR3 relied on the HTBI primer set. TCRdb called the multiplex PCR reads again in MiXCR, with one record for every CDR3 protein. The sample shows approximately 620,000 distinct CDR3 sequences, around 15% of them seen only once. The TCR was taken from a woman in her thirties or forties with Graves' ophthalmopathy. Sequencing used blood. The rearrangement uses TRBV5-6 and TRBJ2-1; D may match TRBD1 or TRBD2 (5 bases each). The CDR3 loop reads CASSFRLGVYNEQFF. The CDR3 bases are TGTGCCAGCAGCTTCAGGTTGGGGGTATACAATGAGCAGTTCTTC. Variable domain in full (rest from reference TRBV5-6 and TRBJ2-1): DAGVTQSPTHLIKTRGQQVTLRCSPKSGHDTVSWYQQALGQGPQFIFQYYEEEERQRGNFPDRFSGHQFPNYSSELNVNALLLGDSALYLCASSFRLGVYNEQFFGPGTRLTVL.